This T cell receptor beta chain comes out of a study of tumor and adjacent non-tumor tissue in lung cancer. Study background: On average, productive TCRbeta reads reached some 4.2 million per sample.

This sample's RNA came from whole unsorted tissue. The normal lung tissue was taken more than 3 cm from the tumor edge. Chemotherapy-naive patients with new lung cancer underwent thoracic surgery in China, August–late 2014. A modified ARM-PCR protocol with three rounds of nested PCR amplified TCRbeta. TCRdb analysed the multiplex PCR reads with MiXCR anew, one entry per CDR3 protein. The data hold about 86,000 distinct CDR3 sequences, with more than 65% observed a single time. This clonotype was seen many times. The target antigen is unknown. Study-wide results and limits: Tumor TCR diversity, when higher, was linked to shorter survival.

Germline-derived CDR1 and CDR2 are SGHVS and FQNEAQ. CDR3 size: 18 residues. Trimming took off 6 bases at V and 2 bases at J, with 23 bases between the two ends. This chain joins TRBV7-8 and TRBJ1-3; D perhaps matches TRBD1 (6 bases). This sequence was found in a woman between 50 and 59 years old with non-small cell lung cancer. The specimen sequenced was distant non-tumor lung tissue. Here the CDR3 reads CASSSQPIRQATGNTIYF. The CDR3 coding sequence is TGTGCCAGCAGTTCACAGCCGATCCGACAGGCTACTGGAAACACCATATATTTT.